These 2 T cell receptor beta chains came from one sample sequenced in a study of CD8+CD57+ T cells in acquired aplastic anemia. Genomic DNA was employed as the template in profiling TCR beta VDJ and CDR3. In TCRdb, the reads were re-called with MiXCR into one record per CDR3 protein. This sample has some 130,000 distinct CDR3 sequences, with 35% to 50% found just once. Sequenced input: sorted CD4+, CD8+, or CD8+CD57+ T cells (not recorded which) from PBMCs. These TCRs come from a human donor in good health, serving as a control.

This clonotype was seen ten or more times. The rearrangement links TRBV5-4 to TRBJ2-7, with TRBD1 matching 8 bases. The length of the CDR3 is 16 residues. CDR1 SGHNT and CDR2 YYREEE come from the germline V gene (reference sequence). The J segment lost 2 bases and the V segment lost 3 bases, leaving 10 bases of the junction unmatched. CDR3: CASSWMKETGAYEQYF. The CDR3 nucleotides read TGTGCCAGCAGCTGGATGAAGGAGACAGGGGCCTACGAGCAGTACTTC.

This clonotype was observed many times. The chain joins TRBV12-3 or TRBV12-4 to TRBJ2-3; perhaps TRBD2 as D (6 bases). V dropped 9 bases and J dropped 0 bases, with 16 bases sitting between them. There are 15 residues in the CDR3. CDR3 sequence (DNA): TGTGCCAGTTCCCAGGTCAGCGGGAGCACAGATACGCAGTATTTT. Protein: CASSQVSGSTDTQYF.